This T cell receptor beta chain was sequenced in a study of beta chain features in type 1 diabetes. The study, taken as a whole, reports: Relative to healthy donors, patients appeared to have naive, central memory and Treg TCRB repertoires that were more similar. VDJ junctions from patients with type 1 diabetes contained fewer insertions and more deletions. Moderate yet significant TCRB CDR3 shortening was seen in Type 1 diabetes patients in all four CD4+ subsets.

Germline V CDR1 and CDR2: LNHDA, SQIVND (reference sequence). The CDR3 is 13 residues long. V dropped 10 bases and J dropped 2 bases, with 15 bases sitting between them. As every portion of the isolated RNA was reverse transcribed, the sequencing read expressed TCRB transcripts. Sequenced by immunoSEQ multiplex PCR; TCRdb stores in-frame clones only, minus some. Altogether under 200,000 clones are present, approximately 8.1% being singletons, with the ten largest covering around 0.65%. On this clone itself: The antigen is not known.

V gene TRBV19 combines with J gene TRBJ2-7; no clear D. The TCR originated in a man aged 18 to 30 in good health. Sequenced material: central memory CD4+ T cells from blood. The chain's CDR3 is CATSRDLTYEQYF. The CDR3 region has the DNA TGTGCCACTTCGAGAGACTTGACCTACGAGCAGTACTTC.